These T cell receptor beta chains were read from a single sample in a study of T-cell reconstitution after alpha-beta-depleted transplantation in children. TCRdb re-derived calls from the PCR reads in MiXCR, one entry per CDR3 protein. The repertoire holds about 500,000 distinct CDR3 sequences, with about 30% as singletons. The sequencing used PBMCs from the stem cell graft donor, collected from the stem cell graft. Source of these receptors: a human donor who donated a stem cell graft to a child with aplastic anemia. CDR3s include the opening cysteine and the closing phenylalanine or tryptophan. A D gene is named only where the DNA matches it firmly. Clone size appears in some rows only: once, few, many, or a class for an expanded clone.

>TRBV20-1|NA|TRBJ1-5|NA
CSAYKRSLSNQPQHF
TGCAGTGCCTACAAACGATCCCTTAGCAATCAGCCCCAGCATTTT
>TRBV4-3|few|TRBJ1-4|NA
CASSRLRGMTEKLFF
TGCGCCAGCAGCCGCCTGAGGGGGATGACGGAAAAACTGTTTTTT
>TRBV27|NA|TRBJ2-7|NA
CASSLNPGGRRLFKPYEQYF
TGTGCCAGCAGTTTGAATCCAGGGGGGAGGAGGCTATTCAAGCCCTACGAGCAGTACTTC
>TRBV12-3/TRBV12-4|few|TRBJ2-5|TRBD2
CASSPGTSGGLGTQYF
TGTGCCAGCAGTCCGGGGACTAGCGGGGGGTTGGGGACCCAGTACTTC
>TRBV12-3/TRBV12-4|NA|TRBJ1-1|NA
CASRPQITGAGEAFF
TGTGCCAGCAGGCCCCAAATTACAGGTGCGGGGGAAGCTTTCTTT
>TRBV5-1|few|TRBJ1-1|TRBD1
CASSFGQGTEAFF
TGTGCCAGCAGCTTCGGACAGGGCACTGAAGCTTTCTTT
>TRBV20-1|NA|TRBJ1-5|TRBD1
CSARSGGQPQHF
TGCAGTGCTCGGTCAGGGGGTCAGCCCCAGCATTTT
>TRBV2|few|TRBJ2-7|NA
CASIDEQGFSYEQYF
TGTGCCAGCATCGACGAACAGGGTTTCTCCTACGAGCAGTACTTC
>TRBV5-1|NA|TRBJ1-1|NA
CASSLNLGQNTEAFF
TGCGCCAGCAGCTTGAATTTGGGTCAGAACACTGAAGCTTTCTTT
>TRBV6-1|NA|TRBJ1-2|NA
CASSEIRTPIYGYTF
TGTGCCAGCAGTGAAATAAGGACCCCAATCTATGGCTACACCTTC
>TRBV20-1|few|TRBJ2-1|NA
CSARDRLATTRQFF
TGCAGTGCTAGAGATCGGCTAGCTACCACTAGGCAGTTCTTC
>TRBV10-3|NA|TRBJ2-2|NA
CAISKGANTGELFF
TGTGCCATCAGTAAGGGGGCGAACACCGGGGAGCTGTTTTTT
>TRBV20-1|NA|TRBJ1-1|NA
CGFPGVGPEAFF
TGCGGATTTCCGGGGGTGGGCCCTGAAGCTTTCTTT
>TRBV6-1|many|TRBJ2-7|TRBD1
CASTQQGGAYEQYF
TGTGCCAGCACCCAACAGGGGGGAGCCTACGAGCAGTACTTC
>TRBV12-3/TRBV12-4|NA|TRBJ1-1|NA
CASSLTGPSTEAFF
TGTGCCAGCAGTTTAACAGGACCCTCCACTGAAGCTTTCTTT
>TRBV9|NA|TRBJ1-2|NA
CASSRTPADGYTF
TGTGCCAGCAGCCGGACGCCAGCGGATGGCTACACCTTC
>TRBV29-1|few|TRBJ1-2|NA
CSVGGGGGYGYTF
TGCAGCGTGGGGGGGGGAGGCGGCTATGGCTACACCTTC
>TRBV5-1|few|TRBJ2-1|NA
CASWGGQSYNEQFF
TGCGCCAGCTGGGGCGGGCAATCCTACAATGAGCAGTTCTTC
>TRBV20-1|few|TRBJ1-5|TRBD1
CSATQTGDWNQPQHF
TGCAGTGCCACCCAGACAGGGGACTGGAATCAGCCCCAGCATTTT
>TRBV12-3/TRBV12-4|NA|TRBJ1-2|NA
CASSQDRIYGYTF
TGTGCCAGCAGTCAAGACAGGATCTATGGCTACACCTTC
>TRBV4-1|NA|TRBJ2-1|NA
CASSQLPDEQFF
TGCGCCAGCAGCCAGCTTCCGGATGAGCAGTTCTTC
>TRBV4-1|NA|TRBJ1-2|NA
CASSQEGLTKGYTF
TGCGCCAGCAGCCAAGAAGGTCTCACGAAGGGCTACACCTTC
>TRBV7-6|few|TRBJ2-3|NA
CASSVGPQSDTQYF
TGTGCCAGCAGCGTGGGACCTCAAAGTGATACGCAGTATTTT
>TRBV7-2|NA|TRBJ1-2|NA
CASSLGYGGYTF
TGTGCCAGCAGCTTAGGGTACGGCGGCTACACCTTC
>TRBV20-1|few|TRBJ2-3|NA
CSASPIPSVRRTTDTQYF
TGCAGTGCTAGCCCGATACCTAGTGTCCGGAGGACCACAGATACGCAGTATTTT
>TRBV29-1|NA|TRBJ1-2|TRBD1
CSVVRGRDYGYTF
TGCAGCGTCGTCAGGGGGCGCGACTATGGCTACACCTTC
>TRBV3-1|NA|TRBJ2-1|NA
CASSHPSLGASYNEQFF
TGTGCCAGCAGCCATCCCTCCCTGGGGGCGTCCTACAATGAGCAGTTCTTC
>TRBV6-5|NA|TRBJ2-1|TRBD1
CASSFLIRGTANEQFF
TGTGCCAGCAGTTTCTTAATAAGGGGGACAGCTAATGAGCAGTTCTTC
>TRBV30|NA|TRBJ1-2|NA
CAWSVEIYGPYTF
TGTGCCTGGAGTGTCGAGATTTATGGACCCTACACCTTC
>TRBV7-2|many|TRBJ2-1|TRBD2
CASSLDGGSGDEQFF
TGTGCCAGCAGCTTAGACGGCGGGAGTGGCGATGAGCAGTTCTTC
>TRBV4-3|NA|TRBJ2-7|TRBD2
CASSQEYRPVSGRPPYEQYF
TGCGCCAGCAGCCAAGAATATCGACCGGTTAGCGGGAGACCTCCCTACGAGCAGTACTTC
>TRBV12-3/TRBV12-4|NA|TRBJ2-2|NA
CASSERLPGELFF
TGTGCCAGCAGTGAAAGGCTCCCCGGGGAGCTGTTTTTT
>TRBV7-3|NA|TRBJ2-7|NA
CASSVDQNTEQYF
TGTGCCAGCAGCGTGGACCAGAATACCGAGCAGTACTTC
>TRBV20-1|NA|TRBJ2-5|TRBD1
CSAIAAWDRAETQYF
TGCAGTGCTATAGCAGCGTGGGACAGGGCGGAGACCCAGTACTTC
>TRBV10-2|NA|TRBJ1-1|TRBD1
CASSKQGRGSTEAFF
TGCGCCAGCAGTAAACAGGGGAGGGGCAGCACTGAAGCTTTCTTT
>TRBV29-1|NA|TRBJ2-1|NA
CSVEDLVGNEQFF
TGCAGCGTTGAAGATTTAGTAGGTAATGAGCAGTTCTTC
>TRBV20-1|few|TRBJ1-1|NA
CSANPWTGRTEAFF
TGCAGTGCTAACCCCTGGACCGGGAGGACTGAAGCTTTCTTT
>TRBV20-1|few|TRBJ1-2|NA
CSADYRVGYGYTF
TGCAGTGCGGATTACAGGGTTGGGTATGGCTACACCTTC
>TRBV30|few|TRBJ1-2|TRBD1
CAWATGVIYGYTF
TGTGCCTGGGCAACAGGGGTTATCTATGGCTACACCTTC
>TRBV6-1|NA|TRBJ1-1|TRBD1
CASSRGQGRETEAFF
TGTGCCAGCAGTCGAGGACAGGGGCGGGAGACTGAAGCTTTCTTT
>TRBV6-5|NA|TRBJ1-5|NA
CASTLGGSGNQPQHF
TGTGCCAGCACGTTAGGGGGGTCGGGCAATCAGCCCCAGCATTTT
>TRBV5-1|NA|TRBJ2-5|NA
CASSLAQGQTQYF
TGCGCCAGCAGCTTGGCCCAGGGACAGACCCAGTACTTC
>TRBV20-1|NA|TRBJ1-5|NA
CSAKVARGDYQPQHF
TGCAGTGCGAAGGTTGCACGGGGGGACTATCAGCCCCAGCATTTT
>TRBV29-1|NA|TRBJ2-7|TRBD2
CSAYGLADIYEQYF
TGCAGCGCTTACGGACTAGCGGACATATACGAGCAGTACTTC
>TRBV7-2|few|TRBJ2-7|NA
CASSPRIDYEQYF
TGTGCCAGCAGCCCGAGGATAGACTACGAGCAGTACTTC
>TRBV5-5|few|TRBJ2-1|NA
CASSPAGGNEQFF
TGTGCCAGCAGTCCCGCCGGGGGCAATGAGCAGTTCTTC
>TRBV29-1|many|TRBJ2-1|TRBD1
CSVDQQGAGNEQFF
TGCAGCGTTGATCAACAGGGGGCGGGCAATGAGCAGTTCTTC
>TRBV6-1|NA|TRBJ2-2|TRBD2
CASGLAGVAGELFF
TGTGCCAGCGGCCTAGCGGGAGTCGCCGGGGAGCTGTTTTTT
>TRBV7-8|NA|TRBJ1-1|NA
CASSLGYQVRTEAFF
TGTGCCAGCAGCTTAGGGTACCAGGTTAGGACTGAAGCTTTCTTT
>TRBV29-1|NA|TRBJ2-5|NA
CSANEEWETQYF
TGCAGCGCAAACGAGGAGTGGGAGACCCAGTACTTC
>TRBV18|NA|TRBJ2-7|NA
CASSLFLADVSYEQYF
TGTGCCAGCTCACTTTTCCTCGCGGACGTCTCCTACGAGCAGTACTTC
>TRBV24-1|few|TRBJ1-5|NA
CATSDGKGPNQPQHF
TGTGCCACCAGTGATGGAAAGGGACCCAATCAGCCCCAGCATTTT
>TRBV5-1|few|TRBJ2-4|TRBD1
CASSSLGTGTPGAKNIQYF
TGCGCCAGCAGCTCTTTGGGGACAGGGACCCCCGGGGCCAAAAACATTCAGTACTTC
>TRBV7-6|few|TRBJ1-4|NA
CASSLSLANEKLFF
TGTGCCAGCAGCTTGAGTCTGGCTAATGAAAAACTGTTTTTT
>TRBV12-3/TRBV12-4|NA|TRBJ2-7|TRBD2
CASSLTSGRDGEQYF
TGTGCCAGCAGCTTGACTAGCGGGAGGGATGGGGAGCAGTACTTC
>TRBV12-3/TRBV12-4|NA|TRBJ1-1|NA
CASSKGGPMNTEAFF
TGTGCCAGCAGTAAGGGGGGGCCCATGAACACTGAAGCTTTCTTT
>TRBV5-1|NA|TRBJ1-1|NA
CASSHGGNTEAFF
TGCGCCAGCAGCCATGGGGGGAACACTGAAGCTTTCTTT